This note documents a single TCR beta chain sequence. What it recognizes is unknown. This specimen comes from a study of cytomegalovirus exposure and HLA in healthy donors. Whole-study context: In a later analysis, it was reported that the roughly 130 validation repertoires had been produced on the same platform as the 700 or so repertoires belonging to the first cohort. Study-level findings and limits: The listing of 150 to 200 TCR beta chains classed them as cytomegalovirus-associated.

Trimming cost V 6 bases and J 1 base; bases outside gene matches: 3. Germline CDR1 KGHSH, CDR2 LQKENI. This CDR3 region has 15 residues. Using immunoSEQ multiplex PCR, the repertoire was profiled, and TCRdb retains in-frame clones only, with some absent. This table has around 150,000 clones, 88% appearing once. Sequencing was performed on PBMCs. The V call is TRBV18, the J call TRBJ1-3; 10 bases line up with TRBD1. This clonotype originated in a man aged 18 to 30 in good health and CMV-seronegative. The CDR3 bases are TGTGCCAGCTCGGAGGACAGGGGGTCTGGAAACACCATATATTTT. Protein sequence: CASSEDRGSGNTIYF.